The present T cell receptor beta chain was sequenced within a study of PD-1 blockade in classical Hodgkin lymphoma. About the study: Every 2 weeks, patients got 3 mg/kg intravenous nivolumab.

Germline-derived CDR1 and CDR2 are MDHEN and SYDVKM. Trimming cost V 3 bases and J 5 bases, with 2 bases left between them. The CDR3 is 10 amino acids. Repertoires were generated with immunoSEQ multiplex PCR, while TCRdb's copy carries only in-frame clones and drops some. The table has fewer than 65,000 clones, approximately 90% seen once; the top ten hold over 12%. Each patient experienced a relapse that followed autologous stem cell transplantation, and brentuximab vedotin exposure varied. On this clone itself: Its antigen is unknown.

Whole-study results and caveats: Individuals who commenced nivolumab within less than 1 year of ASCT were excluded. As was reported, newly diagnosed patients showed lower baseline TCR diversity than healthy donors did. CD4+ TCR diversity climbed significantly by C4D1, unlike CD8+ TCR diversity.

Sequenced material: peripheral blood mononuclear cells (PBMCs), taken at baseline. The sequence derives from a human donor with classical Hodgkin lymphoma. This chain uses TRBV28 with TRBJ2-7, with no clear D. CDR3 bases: TGTGCCAGCAGTTTCCACGAGCAGTACTTC. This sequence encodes CASSFHEQYF. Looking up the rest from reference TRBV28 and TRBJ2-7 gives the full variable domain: DVKVTQSSRYLVKRTGEKVFLECVQDMDHENMFWYRQDPGLGLRLIYFSYDVKMKEKGDIPEGYSVSREKKERFSLILESASTNQTSMYLCASSFHEQYFGPGTRLTVT.